This note documents a single T cell receptor (beta chain) sequence. Sequencing was performed with immunoSEQ multiplex PCR; in TCRdb, only in-frame clones are kept and a portion is missing. The sample lists about 120,000 clones, around 84% seen once, with less than 15% in the top ten. This entry is derived from a study of blood T cell repertoires in COVID-19. Germline V lookup: CDR1 KGHSH, CDR2 LQKENI. Trimming removed 5 bases from V and 0 bases from J; junction bases left unmatched: 4. The length of the CDR3 is 17 residues. This sequence was found in a human donor in a cohort sampled during active COVID-19. The sequencing sample was made of peripheral blood. This sequence joins TRBV18 and TRBJ2-1; 13 bases fit TRBD2. CDR3 DNA sequence: TGTGCCAGCTCAGGGACTAGCGGGACCGGCTCCTACAATGAGCAGTTCTTC. It encodes CASSGTSGTGSYNEQFF.